These T cell receptor beta chains were read from a single sample in a study of shared clonotypes between healthy human individuals. Clones were sequenced by immunoSEQ multiplex PCR, and TCRdb holds only the in-frame ones, with some missing. The repertoire holds almost 750,000 clones, with roughly 72% as singletons. Sequencing input: memory CD4+ T cells sorted from blood. The receptors stem from a woman aged 25 to 39 in good health. CDR3s include the opening cysteine and the closing phenylalanine or tryptophan. The D gene is left open where the match is weak. Size tells how often a clone was seen (once, few, many) or the class of an expanded clone, and some rows leave it out.

d_call: .; clone_size: .; v_call: TRBV11-2; j_call: TRBJ2-7; cdr3_length: 14; cdr3_nt: TGTGCCAGCAGCCTACAACGGGATTCCTACGAGCAGTACTTC; cdr3_aa: CASSLQRDSYEQYF
d_call: TRBD1; clone_size: .; v_call: TRBV11-2; j_call: TRBJ2-7; cdr3_length: 14; cdr3_nt: TGTGCCAGCAGCTTAGGACAGGGGGGGCTCGAGCAGTACTTC; cdr3_aa: CASSLGQGGLEQYF
d_call: .; clone_size: once; v_call: TRBV27; j_call: TRBJ1-4; cdr3_length: 13; cdr3_nt: TGTGCCAGCAGTTTATCTTCTAATGAAAAACTGTTTTTT; cdr3_aa: CASSLSSNEKLFF
d_call: .; clone_size: .; v_call: TRBV10-3; j_call: TRBJ2-1; cdr3_length: 12; cdr3_nt: TGTGCCATCAGTGAATCGTACAATGAGCAGTTCTTC; cdr3_aa: CAISESYNEQFF
d_call: .; clone_size: .; v_call: TRBV18; j_call: TRBJ1-1; cdr3_length: 12; cdr3_nt: TGTGCCAGCTCACCGCCGGGGAGTGAAGCTTTCTTT; cdr3_aa: CASSPPGSEAFF
d_call: .; clone_size: once; v_call: TRBV4-2; j_call: TRBJ1-5; cdr3_length: 17; cdr3_nt: TGTGCCAGCAGCGGTCCGACACATCCTTATAGCAATCAGCCCCAGCATTTT; cdr3_aa: CASSGPTHPYSNQPQHF
d_call: .; clone_size: .; v_call: TRBV6-5; j_call: TRBJ1-2; cdr3_length: 15; cdr3_nt: TGTGCCAGCAGTTACTCGACAGTTGCCGTCTATGGCTACACCTTC; cdr3_aa: CASSYSTVAVYGYTF
d_call: .; clone_size: .; v_call: TRBV7-2; j_call: TRBJ2-6; cdr3_length: 15; cdr3_nt: TGTGCCAGCAGCTTTCCTAGCTCTGGGGCCAACGTCCTGACTTTC; cdr3_aa: CASSFPSSGANVLTF
d_call: TRBD1; clone_size: .; v_call: TRBV13; j_call: TRBJ2-7; cdr3_length: 17; cdr3_nt: TGTGCCAGCAGCCCTTGGACAGGGGTGGGAGGTACCTACGAGCAGTACTTC; cdr3_aa: CASSPWTGVGGTYEQYF
d_call: .; clone_size: .; v_call: TRBV5-1; j_call: TRBJ1-2; cdr3_length: 14; cdr3_nt: TGCGCCAGCAACGCACGACCGGCTGTCGAAGGCTACACCTTC; cdr3_aa: CASNARPAVEGYTF
d_call: .; clone_size: few; v_call: TRBV14; j_call: TRBJ1-5; cdr3_length: 13; cdr3_nt: TGTGCCAGCAGCGCCATGGGGAGTCAGCCCCAGCATTTT; cdr3_aa: CASSAMGSQPQHF
d_call: .; clone_size: .; v_call: TRBV5-8; j_call: TRBJ1-5; cdr3_length: 15; cdr3_nt: TGTGCCAGCAGCTTGGGACCTTGGAGCAATCAGCCCCAGCATTTT; cdr3_aa: CASSLGPWSNQPQHF
d_call: TRBD2; clone_size: .; v_call: TRBV2; j_call: TRBJ2-3; cdr3_length: 15; cdr3_nt: TGTGCCAGCAGTCCCACTAGCGGGAGGGAAGATACGCAGTATTTT; cdr3_aa: CASSPTSGREDTQYF
d_call: TRBD2; clone_size: .; v_call: TRBV7-3; j_call: TRBJ2-1; cdr3_length: 13; cdr3_nt: TGTGCCAGCAGCCGAGGACTAGAAAGTGAGCAGTTCTTC; cdr3_aa: CASSRGLESEQFF
d_call: TRBD2; clone_size: .; v_call: TRBV11-3; j_call: TRBJ2-2; cdr3_length: 16; cdr3_nt: TGTGCCAGCAGTTCCAGCGGGAGGGGTGGCACCGGGGAGCTGTTTTTT; cdr3_aa: CASSSSGRGGTGELFF
d_call: .; clone_size: .; v_call: TRBV5-4; j_call: TRBJ2-1; cdr3_length: 17; cdr3_nt: TGTGCCAGCAGCTTGGATGGGGCGGGACGCCCTTGGAATGAGCAGTTCTTC; cdr3_aa: CASSLDGAGRPWNEQFF
d_call: .; clone_size: .; v_call: TRBV20-1; j_call: TRBJ2-3; cdr3_length: 10; cdr3_nt: TGCAGTGCTTTGACAGATACGCAGTATTTT; cdr3_aa: CSALTDTQYF
d_call: TRBD2; clone_size: few; v_call: TRBV19; j_call: TRBJ2-3; cdr3_length: 17; cdr3_nt: TGTGCCAGTAGTGTAATGGGACTAGCGGGCCGCACAGATACGCAGTATTTT; cdr3_aa: CASSVMGLAGRTDTQYF
d_call: .; clone_size: few; v_call: TRBV7-9; j_call: TRBJ2-3; cdr3_length: 11; cdr3_nt: TGTGCCAGCAGCCGAGAGGATACGCAGTATTTT; cdr3_aa: CASSREDTQYF
d_call: .; clone_size: once; v_call: TRBV5-1; j_call: TRBJ2-7; cdr3_length: 15; cdr3_nt: TGCGCCAGCAGCTTGGAGGACAGAAGGATCTACGAGCAGTACTTC; cdr3_aa: CASSLEDRRIYEQYF
d_call: .; clone_size: .; v_call: TRBV30; j_call: TRBJ1-4; cdr3_length: 14; cdr3_nt: TGTGCCTGGAGTCAAGGCACGGCTAATGAAAAACTGTTTTTT; cdr3_aa: CAWSQGTANEKLFF
d_call: .; clone_size: many; v_call: TRBV4-1; j_call: TRBJ1-6; cdr3_length: 14; cdr3_nt: TGCGCCAGCAGCCGCAGGGTGATTAATTCACCCCTCCACTTT; cdr3_aa: CASSRRVINSPLHF
d_call: .; clone_size: many; v_call: TRBV7-2; j_call: TRBJ2-3; cdr3_length: 12; cdr3_nt: TGTGCCAGCAGCTTCTACACAGATACGCAGTATTTT; cdr3_aa: CASSFYTDTQYF
d_call: .; clone_size: .; v_call: TRBV7-9; j_call: TRBJ1-4; cdr3_length: 15; cdr3_nt: TGTGCCAGCAGTTCCCGACAGGTTGCTAATGAAAAACTGTTTTTT; cdr3_aa: CASSSRQVANEKLFF
d_call: .; clone_size: .; v_call: TRBV4-1; j_call: TRBJ2-7; cdr3_length: 15; cdr3_nt: TGCGCCAGCAGCCAAGAGGGCACAGGGCCCTACGAGCAGTACTTC; cdr3_aa: CASSQEGTGPYEQYF
d_call: TRBD1; clone_size: .; v_call: TRBV6-1; j_call: TRBJ2-4; cdr3_length: 15; cdr3_nt: TGTGCCAGCAGTGCCCGCGGGACAGGGAAAAACATTCAGTACTTC; cdr3_aa: CASSARGTGKNIQYF
d_call: TRBD2; clone_size: few; v_call: TRBV11-2; j_call: TRBJ2-1; cdr3_length: 15; cdr3_nt: TGTGCCAGCAGCCAATCGGGACTAGACTACAATGAGCAGTTCTTC; cdr3_aa: CASSQSGLDYNEQFF
d_call: .; clone_size: many; v_call: TRBV11-2; j_call: TRBJ2-7; cdr3_length: 14; cdr3_nt: TGTGCCAGCTTGGAACCGGGACGGAAGAACGAGCAGTACTTC; cdr3_aa: CASLEPGRKNEQYF
d_call: .; clone_size: .; v_call: TRBV6-1; j_call: TRBJ2-7; cdr3_length: 14; cdr3_nt: TGTGCCAGCAGGCCGACGGGACGGTCCTACGAGCAGTACTTC; cdr3_aa: CASRPTGRSYEQYF
d_call: .; clone_size: once; v_call: TRBV5-6; j_call: TRBJ2-1; cdr3_length: 17; cdr3_nt: TGTGCCAGCAGCTTGCCGCCGAGGGGCGGACAATACAATGAGCAGTTCTTC; cdr3_aa: CASSLPPRGGQYNEQFF
d_call: TRBD1; clone_size: few; v_call: TRBV6-9; j_call: TRBJ1-1; cdr3_length: 14; cdr3_nt: TGTGCCAGCAGTTCCTACCGGGACAGGGTTTTAGCTTTCTTT; cdr3_aa: CASSSYRDRVLAFF
d_call: TRBD1; clone_size: many; v_call: TRBV19; j_call: TRBJ1-1; cdr3_length: 14; cdr3_nt: TGTGCCAGTGGAACAGGGGGCGTGAACACTGAAGCTTTCTTT; cdr3_aa: CASGTGGVNTEAFF
d_call: TRBD2; clone_size: .; v_call: TRBV28; j_call: TRBJ2-2; cdr3_length: 15; cdr3_nt: TGTGCCAGCAGTCTTCCTGGGACTAGCCCCGGGGAGCTGTTTTTT; cdr3_aa: CASSLPGTSPGELFF
d_call: .; clone_size: .; v_call: TRBV11-3; j_call: TRBJ1-5; cdr3_length: 14; cdr3_nt: TGTGCCAGCAGCTTGCAGGACATCTATCAGCCCCAGCATTTT; cdr3_aa: CASSLQDIYQPQHF
d_call: .; clone_size: .; v_call: TRBV11-2; j_call: TRBJ2-7; cdr3_length: 15; cdr3_nt: TGTGCCAGCAGCTTAGTTTCTCCCGGCTCCTACGAGCAGTACTTC; cdr3_aa: CASSLVSPGSYEQYF
d_call: .; clone_size: .; v_call: TRBV4-1; j_call: TRBJ2-5; cdr3_length: 13; cdr3_nt: TGCGCCAGCAGCCAGTTAGTTGGAGAGACCCAGTACTTC; cdr3_aa: CASSQLVGETQYF
d_call: .; clone_size: .; v_call: TRBV19; j_call: TRBJ1-1; cdr3_length: 15; cdr3_nt: TGTGCCAGTAAGGTCTCAAGGGGTATGAACACTGAAGCTTTCTTT; cdr3_aa: CASKVSRGMNTEAFF
d_call: .; clone_size: .; v_call: TRBV27; j_call: TRBJ2-4; cdr3_length: 13; cdr3_nt: TGTGCCAGCAGGCCTCAGGGTCCGGACATTCAGTACTTC; cdr3_aa: CASRPQGPDIQYF
d_call: TRBD1; clone_size: few; v_call: TRBV5-4; j_call: TRBJ2-7; cdr3_length: 15; cdr3_nt: TGTGCCAGCAGCTTCGACAGGGGGACATCCTACGAGCAGTACTTC; cdr3_aa: CASSFDRGTSYEQYF
d_call: TRBD2; clone_size: .; v_call: TRBV6-4; j_call: TRBJ2-1; cdr3_length: 15; cdr3_nt: TGTGCCAGCAGTGTAGCGGGAGGTACCTACAATGAGCAGTTCTTC; cdr3_aa: CASSVAGGTYNEQFF
d_call: TRBD2; clone_size: .; v_call: TRBV18; j_call: TRBJ2-7; cdr3_length: 16; cdr3_nt: TGTGCCAGCTCACCTAGCCGACTAGCTCCCTCCTACGAGCAGTACTTC; cdr3_aa: CASSPSRLAPSYEQYF
d_call: .; clone_size: .; v_call: TRBV19; j_call: TRBJ1-1; cdr3_length: 15; cdr3_nt: TGTGCCAGTATTTCCAACCCTCGGACAGCAGCTGAAGCTTTCTTT; cdr3_aa: CASISNPRTAAEAFF
d_call: TRBD1; clone_size: .; v_call: TRBV7-6; j_call: TRBJ1-1; cdr3_length: 15; cdr3_nt: TGTGCCAGCAGCTTAGGACAGGGCTTGGACACTGAAGCTTTCTTT; cdr3_aa: CASSLGQGLDTEAFF
d_call: .; clone_size: .; v_call: TRBV18; j_call: TRBJ1-2; cdr3_length: 16; cdr3_nt: TGTGCCAGCTCACCCCGGATAGGGCAGGGAGAAGATGGCTACACCTTC; cdr3_aa: CASSPRIGQGEDGYTF
d_call: TRBD1; clone_size: many; v_call: TRBV27; j_call: TRBJ2-2; cdr3_length: 13; cdr3_nt: TGTGCCAGCAGAAGAACAGGGGCCGGGGAGCTGTTTTTT; cdr3_aa: CASRRTGAGELFF
d_call: .; clone_size: .; v_call: TRBV5-1; j_call: TRBJ2-7; cdr3_length: 14; cdr3_nt: TGCGCCAGCAGCCCAGGGACTGCCGGTGTGGAGCAGTACTTC; cdr3_aa: CASSPGTAGVEQYF
d_call: .; clone_size: .; v_call: TRBV27; j_call: TRBJ2-2; cdr3_length: 13; cdr3_nt: TGTGCCAGTAAGACTGTAAACACCGGGGAGCTGTTTTTT; cdr3_aa: CASKTVNTGELFF
d_call: TRBD1; clone_size: few; v_call: TRBV19; j_call: TRBJ1-2; cdr3_length: 14; cdr3_nt: TGTGCCAGTAGTACTTGGGACAGGGAAGGTGGCTACACCTTC; cdr3_aa: CASSTWDREGGYTF
d_call: .; clone_size: .; v_call: TRBV5-1; j_call: TRBJ2-5; cdr3_length: 16; cdr3_nt: TGCGCCAGCAGCTTGTTAGGAGCGCGACACCAAGAGACCCAGTACTTC; cdr3_aa: CASSLLGARHQETQYF
d_call: TRBD2; clone_size: .; v_call: TRBV6-1; j_call: TRBJ2-1; cdr3_length: 14; cdr3_nt: TGTGCCATTGCAGGACTAGCGAAAGTTAATGAGCAGTTCTTC; cdr3_aa: CAIAGLAKVNEQFF